The subject of this entry is one T cell receptor (beta chain). Its antigen is not known. The data originate from a study of T cell repertoires in cytomegalovirus infection. The overall study: Evidence of both CMV infection and a matching HLA type came from public TCR beta signatures.

TCRdb re-analysed the reads in MiXCR, keeping a single row per CDR3 protein. Counted here are 570,000 or so distinct CDR3 sequences, around 40% occurring once; the ten biggest clones make up 48%. The receptor was isolated from a human donor in good health (CMV status not recorded). Some clones in this sample may be carry-over from other donors' samples. The source material was cultured PBMCs, sampled from culture after CMV antigen stimulation.

CDR3 protein: CASSATGDSPLHF. For the CDR3, the DNA is TGTGCCAGCAGCGCAACAGGGGATTCACCCCTCCACTTT. The rearrangement uses TRBV7-9 and TRBJ1-6; 7 bases agree with TRBD1. This CDR3 comprises 13 residues. Trimming took 5 bases from V and 8 from J; bases not matched to a gene: 3. Germline CDR1 SEHNR, CDR2 FQNEAQ (reference sequence).